Shown below are 5 T cell receptor beta chains from a single sample sequenced in a study of regulatory T cells in long-lasting Graves disease. Arm-PCR of CDR3 regions and iRepertoire HTBI primers were the basis on which TCR beta libraries were built. One entry per CDR3 protein, called by TCRdb with MiXCR from the multiplex PCR reads. This table has some 370,000 distinct CDR3 sequences, 12% appearing once. Time point defined: newly diagnosed GD, antithyroid drugs for less than 3 months. RNA isolated from PBMCs was used to make the TCR library. The same sample was also studied in work on T cells in Graves' hyperthyroidism and ophthalmopathy.

The sample in question was peripheral blood mononuclear cells (PBMCs), obtained at new diagnosis, from a patient treated with antithyroid drugs. Source of these receptors: a woman under 30 with Graves disease.

This clonotype was detected many times. The junction departs from the called germline gene at one end, perhaps through a read error. This rearrangement joins TRBV11-2 to TRBJ1-1; D is ambiguous. Looked up from germline, CDR1 is SGHAT and CDR2 is FQNNGV. The length of the CDR3 is 14 residues. CDR3 amino acids: CTSSFGGFDTEAFF. In DNA, the CDR3 is TGTACCAGCAGCTTTGGTGGGTTCGACACTGAAGCTTTCTTT.

Worth noting for this clonotype: Because the CDR3 is missing its conserved closing phenylalanine or tryptophan, this is likely a read error. The chain recombines TRBV7-9 with TRBJ1-2; D remains unclear. Germline values: CDR1 SEHNR, CDR2 FQNEAQ (reference sequence). The CDR3 has 12 residues. Trimming took 4 bases from V and 4 from J, leaving 7 bases between them. CDR3 nucleotide sequence: TGTGCCAGCAGCTCAAGAATCTATGGCTACACCCTC. Translated, it gives CASSSRIYGYTL.

V is TRBV6-2 or TRBV6-3 and J is TRBJ1-2; D may be TRBD1 (5 bases). The germline CDR1 and CDR2 sequences are MNHEY and SVGEGT. The CDR3 extends over 14 amino acids. Trimming pared 6 bases from V and 8 bases from J, leaving 19 bases between. CDR3 region: CASSSGLLAGGYTF. CDR3 DNA: TGTGCCAGCAGCTCGGGACTCTTGGCAGGAGGCTACACCTTC.

This clonotype was recorded many times. The rearrangement links TRBV20-1 to TRBJ1-5; tentatively, D is TRBD1 (5 bases). The CDR3 contains 13 residues. V lost 4 bases and J 3 bases, leaving 10 bases between the germline ends. In germline, CDR1 is DFQATT, CDR2 SNEGSKA (reference sequence). The CDR3 protein is CSAKRDSNQPQHF. The CDR3 nucleotides are TGCAGTGCTAAAAGGGACTCCAATCAGCCCCAGCATTTT.

This clonotype was counted many times. The rearrangement links TRBV6-2 or TRBV6-3 to TRBJ2-7; 7 bases line up with TRBD1. The CDR3 is made up of 14 amino acids. Per germline, CDR1 MNHEY and CDR2 SVGEGT. With V trimmed by 1 base and J by 4 bases, 4 bases remained unmatched. The CDR3 DNA sequence: TGTGCCAGCAGTTACTGGGACAGCACTTACGAGCAGTACTTC. It specifies CASSYWDSTYEQYF.